Shown below are 26 T cell receptor beta chains from a single sample sequenced in a study of cytomegalovirus exposure and HLA in healthy donors (dated by TCRdb to about 2017). Preparation of the library involved the immunoSEQ multiplex PCR assay. For the multiplex PCR, a mixture combining 60 forward primers for TCR Vbeta segments and 13 reverse primers for TCR Jbeta segments was used. The immuneACCESS repertoire file appears here via TCRdb, limited to in-frame rearrangements. These files lack a portion of the clones; in checked studies, under half of the deficit traces to unresolved V genes, and the cause of the others is not known. The sample's clone listing holds 150,000 to 200,000 clones. 2.1% of the sample belongs to the ten largest clones. The sequenced material came from PBMCs. The origin of the receptors is a man aged 25 to 40 in good health and CMV-seronegative.

V is TRBV12-5 and J is TRBJ1-2; no clear D. This CDR3 contains 15 residues. CDR1 is LGHNT and CDR2 is FRNRAP in the germline V gene. Trimming shortened V by 1 base and J by 3 bases, and 12 bases separated the two germline ends. Here the CDR3 reads CASGLGPPEDYGYTF. DNA of the CDR3: TGTGCTAGTGGTTTGGGGCCCCCAGAGGACTATGGCTACACCTTC.

The chain uses TRBV7-2 and TRBJ2-7; TRBD2 might be the D (6 bases). This CDR3 region has 15 residues. Germline loops: CDR1 SGHTA, CDR2 FQGNSA. Between the trimmed V and J ends, which lost 8 bases and 1 base, there was a span of 18 bases. CDR3 DNA sequence: TGTGCCAGCTGCCCTCTAGGGGACTGGTCCTACGAGCAGTACTTC. This gives the protein CASCPLGDWSYEQYF.

The chain has TRBV10-1 and TRBJ2-5; no clear D. V lost 0 bases, J lost 5 bases, and 10 bases lay in between. CDR3 length: 14 residues. The germline gives CDR1 WNHNN, CDR2 SYGVQD (reference sequence). The CDR3 nucleotides are TGCGCCAGCAGTGAGTCTTTATCGTATGAGACCCAGTACTTC. This codes for CASSESLSYETQYF.

In nucleotides, the CDR3 is TGCGCCAGCAATAGCAGGGGGCCGTCCTACGAGCAGTACTTC. As protein: CASNSRGPSYEQYF. This sequence joins TRBV5-1 and TRBJ2-7; 8 bases map to TRBD1. With V trimmed by 6 bases and J by 1 base, 6 bases remained unmatched. CDR3 length: 14 amino acids. Germline values: CDR1 SGHRS, CDR2 YFSETQ.

This chain links TRBV19 with TRBJ1-4, with D unclear. CDR1 is LNHDA, CDR2 SQIVND, per germline (reference sequence). The CDR3 contains 13 residues. Between the trimmed V and J ends, which lost 3 bases and 7 bases, there was a span of 9 bases. The CDR3 sequence: CASSIPSGEKLFF. CDR3 DNA: TGTGCCAGTAGTATCCCCTCCGGTGAAAAACTGTTTTTT.

This chain uses TRBV7-6 with TRBJ2-1; 11 bases are a match to TRBD2. Germline V gene sequence: CDR1 SGHVS, CDR2 FNYEAQ. The CDR3 is 16 residues long. Trimming removed 11 bases from V and 6 bases from J; junction bases left unmatched: 15. The CDR3 here is CARRLSSGRNSNEQFF. CDR3 nucleotides: TGTGCCCGGAGATTGTCTAGCGGGAGGAATAGCAATGAGCAGTTCTTC.

V gene TRBV6-1 combines with J gene TRBJ2-7; 7 bases map to TRBD2. The CDR3 is 14 amino acids. J was trimmed by 2 bases and V by 10 bases; bases with no gene match: 11. Looked up from germline, CDR1 is MNHNS and CDR2 is SASEGT. In DNA, the CDR3 is TGTGCCACAACCGCGACTAGCACCACCTACGAGCAGTACTTC. Translating it yields CATTATSTTYEQYF.

CDR3 amino acids: CASSLEASGNTGELFF. DNA for the CDR3: TGTGCCAGCAGCTTAGAGGCTAGCGGTAACACCGGGGAGCTGTTTTTT. V usage is TRBV11-3 and J usage is TRBJ2-2, with 7 bases lining up with TRBD2. The length of the CDR3 is 16 residues. V was clipped by 0 bases and J by 2 bases; unmatched bases: 3. Germline V gene data show CDR1 as SGHNT and CDR2 as YENEEA.

The rearrangement uses TRBV18 and TRBJ2-5; TRBD1 might be the D (5 bases). With the DNA end fitting TRBJ2-7 better, the J assignment may be wrong. Germline V gives CDR1 KGHSH, CDR2 LQKENI. The CDR3 spans 14 residues. In DNA form, the CDR3 reads TGTGCCAGCTCACGACAGACCGACTCCTACGAGCAGTACTTC. It codes for CASSRQTDSYEQYF.

The CDR3 is CASSESGGHKGYTF. The CDR3 DNA follows: TGTGCCAGCAGTGAGTCAGGGGGGCACAAAGGCTACACCTTC. The genes are TRBV6-1 and TRBJ1-2; 7 bases match TRBD1. The CDR3 sequence is 14 residues long. Per germline, CDR1 MNHNS and CDR2 SASEGT. The V gene end was trimmed by 3 bases and the J gene end by 8 bases; junction bases not matched to a gene: 9.

This chain uses TRBV7-6 with TRBJ2-5; TRBD1 might be the D (5 bases). V lost 6 bases and J lost 1, with 6 bases in between. The CDR3 extends over 12 amino acids. CDR1 is SGHVS and CDR2 is FNYEAQ in the germline V gene. The CDR3 loop reads CASRGVQETQYF. DNA for the CDR3: TGTGCCAGCAGAGGGGTCCAAGAGACCCAGTACTTC.

The J gene is TRBJ2-7, the V gene TRBV29-1, with D uncertain. Trimming removed 1 base at V and 1 base at J, with 14 bases between. The CDR3 has 15 residues. CDR1 SQVTM and CDR2 ANQGSEA come from the germline V gene. Written as DNA, the CDR3 is TGCAGCGTTGAAGTCGGCAGGTCCACATCCTACGAGCAGTACTTC. The encoded protein is CSVEVGRSTSYEQYF.

The genes are TRBV20-1 and TRBJ1-2; no clear D gene. The CDR3 runs to 11 residues. Germline V gene data show CDR1 as DFQATT and CDR2 as SNEGSKA (reference sequence). Trimming stripped 6 bases from V and 8 bases from J, with 13 bases between. The CDR3 region has the DNA TGCAGTGCCAGGAAAATAAACGGCTACACCTTC. This sequence encodes CSARKINGYTF.

This chain links TRBV11-2 with TRBJ2-7; D is ambiguous. The germline gives CDR1 SGHAT, CDR2 FQNNGV. The CDR3 has 14 amino acids. The germline V and J ends were trimmed by 0 bases and 0 bases, with 6 bases remaining between them. The chain's CDR3 is CASSLDYSSYEQYF. The CDR3 coding sequence is TGTGCCAGCAGCTTAGACTATAGCTCCTACGAGCAGTACTTC.

This rearrangement joins TRBV1 to TRBJ1-3; the DNA was not used to check the table's D call, TRBD1. TRBV1 is a documented pseudogene. The CDR3 extends over 16 amino acids. CDR3 protein: CTSSQCGQCLGHTIYF. DNA for the CDR3: TGCACCAGCAGCCAATGCGGACAGTGCCTTGGGCACACCATATATTTT.

The rearrangement links TRBV29-1 to TRBJ2-5, with 7 bases matching TRBD1. Germline CDR1 is SQVTM and CDR2 is ANQGSEA. The CDR3 covers 15 residues. V was clipped by 4 bases and J by 2 bases; unmatched bases: 10. The CDR3 region has the DNA TGCAGCGTTGGTCACAGGGGTTCTCGGCAAGAGACCCAGTACTTC. It codes for CSVGHRGSRQETQYF. Filled out from reference TRBV29-1 and TRBJ2-5, the complete variable domain reads SAVISQKPSRDICQRGTSLTIQCQVDSQVTMMFWYRQQPGQSLTLIATANQGSEATYESGFVIDKFPISRPNLTFSTLTVSNMSPEDSSIYLCSVGHRGSRQETQYFGPGTRLLVL.

The rearrangement joins TRBV29-1 to TRBJ2-2; D is unresolved. Germline CDR1 SQVTM, CDR2 ANQGSEA. V lost 8 bases and J 2 bases, leaving 6 bases between the germline ends. The CDR3 is 11 residues long. CDR3 bases: TGCAGCATCGGTAACACCGGGGAGCTGTTTTTT. Its protein is CSIGNTGELFF.

The rearrangement joins TRBV5-1 to TRBJ2-5; TRBD1 aligns across 11 bases. The CDR3 is made up of 15 amino acids. Germline V gene sequence: CDR1 SGHRS, CDR2 YFSETQ. V lost 2 bases and J lost 1; bases outside the gene matches: 1. The CDR3 region has the DNA TGCGCCAGCAGCTTAGGGACAGGGGGCCAAGAGACCCAGTACTTC. This translates into CASSLGTGGQETQYF.

V is TRBV27 and J is TRBJ2-5; D remains unclear. Trimming stripped 7 bases from V and 5 bases from J, with 8 bases between. The CDR3 sequence is 11 residues long. Germline V CDR1 and CDR2: MNHEY, SMNVEV (reference sequence). This CDR3 is CASNYVETQYF. The CDR3 coding sequence is TGTGCCAGCAATTATGTGGAGACCCAGTACTTC.

The J gene is TRBJ2-5, the V gene TRBV30; D is uncertain. The CDR3 consists of 11 residues. Trimming removed 1 base from V and 5 bases from J, with 5 bases in between. Germline values: CDR1 GTSNPN, CDR2 SVGIG (reference sequence). For the CDR3, the DNA is TGTGCCTGGAGTGCCGGGGAGACCCAGTACTTC. This translates into CAWSAGETQYF.

This chain links TRBV7-9 with TRBJ1-1; 9 nucleotides align to TRBD1. CDR3 length: 14 residues. Germline CDR1 is SEHNR and CDR2 is FQNEAQ (reference sequence). Losses at the gene ends were 5 bases for V and 4 bases for J; bases not matched to a gene: 5. In DNA, the CDR3 is TGTGCCAGCAGCAAAGGGACAGGGCCCACTGAAGCTTTCTTT. Amino acid sequence: CASSKGTGPTEAFF.

The chain employs TRBV19 and TRBJ2-3; the match to TRBD2 covers 10 bases. The ends lost 5 bases at V and 5 bases at J; junction bases unmatched: 4. Germline CDR1 and CDR2: LNHDA and SQIVND (reference sequence). The CDR3 totals 14 residues. The CDR3, as DNA: TGTGCCAGTAGTCCCCGGACTAGCGGAGATACGCAGTATTTT. Translating it yields CASSPRTSGDTQYF.

The chain employs TRBV4-1 and TRBJ2-7; 10 bases are a match to TRBD2. The CDR3 contains 16 residues. Germline V gene data show CDR1 as MGHRA and CDR2 as YSYEKL. Germline trimming cut 0 bases from V and 1 base from J; bases unmatched to any gene: 3. CDR3 nucleotide sequence: TGCGCCAGCAGCCAAGAAGCAGCGGGAGGGTCCTACGAGCAGTACTTC. This encodes CASSQEAAGGSYEQYF.

The chain employs TRBV15 and TRBJ2-2; TRBD2 aligns across 8 bases. Germline trimming cut 0 bases from V and 6 bases from J; bases unmatched to any gene: 9. This CDR3 has 17 amino acids. Germline V lookup: CDR1 LNHNV, CDR2 YYDKDF (reference sequence). CDR3 residues: CATSRDWVAGRSGELFF. The CDR3, as DNA: TGTGCCACCAGCAGAGATTGGGTAGCGGGACGGTCCGGGGAGCTGTTTTTT.

This rearrangement joins TRBV29-1 to TRBJ2-1; 10 nucleotides match TRBD2. Germline V gene sequence: CDR1 SQVTM, CDR2 ANQGSEA. V trimming: 2 bases; J trimming: 0 bases; junction bases outside the gene matches: 4. There are 16 residues in the CDR3. CDR3 DNA sequence: TGCAGCGTTGAATCTAGCGGGGGTAGCTCCTACAATGAGCAGTTCTTC. Translating it yields CSVESSGGSSYNEQFF.

This chain uses TRBV28 with TRBJ2-7, with 7 bases identical to TRBD1. Germline V CDR1 and CDR2: MDHEN, SYDVKM. V dropped 6 bases and J dropped 2; count of bases not matched to a gene: 10. The CDR3 is made up of 15 amino acids. CDR3 loop: CASSPGGTVAYEQYF. The CDR3 DNA follows: TGTGCCAGCAGCCCCGGTGGGACAGTAGCCTACGAGCAGTACTTC.